A single sample gave rise to the 3 T cell receptor beta chains below, sequenced in a study of T cells in Graves' hyperthyroidism and ophthalmopathy. The CDR3 regions of TCR beta were amplified from RNA transcripts. The TCR CDR3 first-round RT-PCR relied on the HTBI primer set. Each CDR3 protein gets one entry after TCRdb re-called the multiplex PCR reads with MiXCR. The sample includes around 300,000 distinct CDR3 sequences, about 14% of them seen just once. Specimen: blood. These receptors were collected from a woman in her 30s with Graves' hyperthyroidism.

This clonotype was seen at least ten times. The chain employs TRBV13 and TRBJ2-5; 16 positions match TRBD2. The CDR3 runs to 18 residues. In germline, CDR1 is PRHDT, CDR2 FYEKMQ (reference sequence). V trimming: 5 bases; J trimming: 2 bases; junction bases outside the gene matches: 8. The CDR3 bases are TGTGCCAGCAGCGTTACCGGGACTAGCGGGAGGGTACAAGAGACCCAGTACTTC. It is translated as CASSVTGTSGRVQETQYF.

The table lists this clonotype with many counts. The V and J genes are TRBV9 and TRBJ2-7; D gene uncertain. V shed 7 bases and J shed 6 bases, with 17 bases lying between them. There are 13 residues in the CDR3. Looked up from germline, CDR1 is SGDLS and CDR2 is YYNGEE. The CDR3 sequence: CASSDGSLVEQYF. In nucleotides, the CDR3 is TGTGCCAGCTCGGACGGCTCTTTAGTCGAGCAGTACTTC.

This clonotype was found a few times. The chain employs TRBV3-1 and TRBJ2-5; a possible D gene is TRBD2 (5 bases). Germline V gives CDR1 LGHDT, CDR2 YNNKEL (reference sequence). With 1 base removed from V and 2 bases from J, the gap between germline ends came to 8 bases. The CDR3 runs to 14 residues. The CDR3 sequence is CASSQASFQETQYF. CDR3 sequence (DNA): TGTGCCAGCAGCCAAGCTAGCTTTCAAGAGACCCAGTACTTC.